This paragraph reports one T cell receptor beta chain. The antigen it binds to is not known. No base-level quality is on record; no much larger clone is a single base apart. One collaborating source in Seattle enrolled patients during active infection and followed them longitudinally through the course of disease. Each collaborating institution followed its own protocols to collect whole blood in K2EDTA tubes. Collaborator samples were shipped for TCRbeta analysis as frozen whole blood, isolated PBMCs, or DNA extracted from either sample type. This record comes from a study of blood T cell repertoires in COVID-19 (dated by TCRdb to the early 2020s). For the study in its entirety: Samples from collaborators originated in the United States, Italy and Spain and spanned both the acute and convalescent phases of COVID-19. The prospective study material was composed of cDNA or gDNA derived from T cells, B-cell-depleted T cells, or PBMCs. Subjects who had been exposed to COVID-19, were actively infected with it, or had recovered from it provided the deeply sampled blood TCRbeta repertoires that made up the dataset. The repertoires were made available in a free public database intended to serve as a resource for research on the immune response to SARS-CoV-2. The samples were drawn from the first 160 participants of the ongoing ImmuneRACE study and from 1,200 or so subjects provided by 6 global collaborators. A de-identified subject ID, COVID-19 status, age in years and sex were almost always included in the sample metadata. Where HLA class I and class II types were available, the types were taken from metadata supplied by the sample provider, not from assay-based typing.

Reading from cysteine to phenylalanine, the CDR3 counts 15 amino acids. Only the CDR3 DNA is retained, 45 bases long and in frame from the first base. The germline V gene (reference sequence) provides CDR1 LGHDT and CDR2 YNNKEL. V lost 4 bases and J lost 3 bases, and the count of bases not matched to a germline gene is 5. Paper-wide results and their limitations: The amount of clinical and demographic metadata varied by source and participant and was provided uncurated.

The immunoSEQ Assay, a bias-controlled multiplex PCR, was used to amplify TCRbeta CDR3 regions from genomic DNA. In the source study's methods: The number of nucleated cells in each sample was estimated by amplification of reference gene primers within the assay. Sequence reads were collapsed and filtered to measure the absolute abundance of every unique TCRbeta CDR3 rearrangement. For each sample, productive Simpson clonality was calculated as the square root of Simpson's diversity index over productive rearrangements. Not all clones reach the TCRdb copy of this immuneACCESS table, which keeps in-frame sequences only. Checked studies attribute under half of the gap to unresolved V genes and leave the rest unexplained. The V and J calls and clone size were taken over from that table, and D and trimming were inferred from the DNA. A total of roughly 300,000 clones appear in this sample, 80% to 95% of them only once. Jointly, the top ten make up 2.2% of the sample.

This receptor was taken from a woman aged 25 to 39 with COVID-19, enrolled during active disease. The sample comprised peripheral blood. The receptor chain draws on TRBV3-1 (or the pseudogene TRBV3-2) and TRBJ1-2; the junction holds 10 bases that match TRBD1. The CDR3 has the sequence CASSPDRGYDYGYTF. The bases read TGTGCCAGCAGCCCGGACAGGGGGTATGACTATGGCTACACCTTC.